This T cell receptor beta chain was identified during a study of cytomegalovirus exposure and HLA in healthy donors. Study-level findings and limits: 16,951 TCR beta sequences were associated with HLA alleles at 0.05 false discovery rate in a later analysis.

V was cut by 8 bases and J by 6 bases, with 11 bases left in between. The germline V gene has CDR1 LGHNT and CDR2 FRNRAP. The CDR3 sequence is 11 residues long. Use of 60 Vbeta and 13 Jbeta primers characterized the PCR. Libraries were prepared by immunoSEQ multiplex PCR; TCRdb keeps only in-frame clonotypes and omits some of them. The sample carries roughly 61,000 clones, more than 75% recorded once. Comment on this clone: Its cognate antigen is unknown.

Donors sampled were nominally healthy, though unrecorded immune exposures were likely. The chain joins TRBV12-5 to TRBJ2-7, with TRBD2 as a possible D gene (6 bases). This clonotype originated in a male donor in good health and CMV-seronegative. The sample comprised PBMCs. The CDR3 loop is CASSWDSEQYF. CDR3 nucleotide sequence: TGTGCTAGTTCCTGGGACTCCGAGCAGTACTTC.